These 6 T cell receptor beta chains originate from one sample sequenced in a study of glioma-infiltrating T cells. The iRepertoire nested amplicon-rescue multiplex PCR amplified TCR alpha and beta CDR3s from RNA. Via MiXCR, TCRdb re-called the multiplex PCR reads, giving one row per CDR3 protein. This sample yields tens of thousands of distinct CDR3 sequences, of which about 23% are seen a single time; approximately 6.7% belongs to the top ten. The sample comprised glioma tissue, nonneoplastic brain tissue, or PBMCs (not recorded which). These receptors all stem from a human donor with low-grade glioma or glioblastoma, undergoing nonglioma brain surgery, or in good health (not recorded which).

In its sample, this clonotype was seen a few times. The genes are TRBV29-1 and TRBJ2-1; 10 nucleotides line up with TRBD1. Unmatched junction bases numbered 3, after V lost 7 bases and J lost 3 bases. Germline V gene lookup returns CDR1 SQVTM and CDR2 ANQGSEA. This CDR3 comprises 13 residues. CDR3 protein: CSARDRGYNEQFF. CDR3 bases: TGCAGCGCTAGGGACAGGGGCTACAATGAGCAGTTCTTC.

The sample holds many counts of this clonotype. The chain couples TRBV19 to TRBJ2-7, with TRBD1 matching over 7 bases. Germline trimming cut 8 bases from V and 4 bases from J; bases unmatched to any gene: 2. Germline CDR1 is LNHDA and CDR2 is SQIVND (reference sequence). CDR3 length equals 11 residues. This chain's CDR3 is CASGGQYEQYF. As DNA, the CDR3 is TGTGCCAGTGGGGGACAGTACGAGCAGTACTTC.

This clonotype was detected ten times or more. V gene TRBV6-1 combines with J gene TRBJ2-5, with no clear D. The CDR3 runs to 13 residues. Trimming removed 5 bases from V and 2 bases from J, with 9 bases in between. From germline, CDR1 is MNHNS and CDR2 SASEGT. CDR3 region: CASSWTIQETQYF. The CDR3 region has the DNA TGTGCCAGCAGTTGGACGATACAAGAGACCCAGTACTTC.

This rearrangement joins TRBV11-2 to TRBJ2-1; no clear D gene. Trimming left V 0 bases short and J 9 bases short, with 3 bases between. This CDR3 spans 11 amino acids. CDR1 is SGHAT and CDR2 is FQNNGV in the germline V gene. The CDR3 bases are TGTGCCAGCAGCTTAGAGGTTGAGCAGTTCTTC. Translation gives CASSLEVEQFF.

In this sample, this clonotype turned up a few times. The V call is TRBV29-1, the J call TRBJ2-1; D perhaps matches TRBD2 (5 bases). Germline-derived CDR1 and CDR2 are SQVTM and ANQGSEA. Trimming took off 5 bases at V and 15 bases at J, with 23 bases between the two ends. The CDR3 sequence is 13 residues long. CDR3 residues: CSVRSSAYSEGFF. For the CDR3, the DNA is TGCAGCGTTAGGAGCAGTGCTTATTCAGAGGGGTTCTTC.

The chain recombines TRBV19 with TRBJ2-5; the D gene is possibly TRBD1 (6 bases). The CDR3 contains 14 residues. V lost 4 bases, J lost 4 bases, and 13 bases lay in between. Germline CDR1 is LNHDA and CDR2 is SQIVND (reference sequence). CDR3 sequence (DNA): TGTGCCAGTAGTACTACAGGGAGAAGAGAGACCCAGTACTTC. Translated, it gives CASSTTGRRETQYF.